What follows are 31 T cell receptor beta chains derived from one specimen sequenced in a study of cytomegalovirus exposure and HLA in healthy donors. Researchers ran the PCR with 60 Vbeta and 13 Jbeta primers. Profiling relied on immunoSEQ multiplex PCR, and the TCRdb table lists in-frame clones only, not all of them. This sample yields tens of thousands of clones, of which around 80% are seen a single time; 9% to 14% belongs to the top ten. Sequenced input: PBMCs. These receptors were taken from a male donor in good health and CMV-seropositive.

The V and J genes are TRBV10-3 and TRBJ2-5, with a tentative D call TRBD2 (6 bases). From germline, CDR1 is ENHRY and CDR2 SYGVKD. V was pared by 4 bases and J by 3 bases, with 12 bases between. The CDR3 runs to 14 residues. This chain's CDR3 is CAISGYAGKETQYF. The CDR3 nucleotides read TGTGCCATCAGTGGTTATGCGGGAAAAGAGACCCAGTACTTC.

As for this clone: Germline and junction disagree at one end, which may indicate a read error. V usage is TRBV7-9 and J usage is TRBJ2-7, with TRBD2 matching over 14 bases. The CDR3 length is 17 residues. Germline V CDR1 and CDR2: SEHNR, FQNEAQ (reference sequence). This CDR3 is CSSSLFLGTSGGYEQYF. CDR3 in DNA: TGTTCCAGCAGCTTGTTTCTCGGGACTAGCGGGGGCTACGAGCAGTACTTC.

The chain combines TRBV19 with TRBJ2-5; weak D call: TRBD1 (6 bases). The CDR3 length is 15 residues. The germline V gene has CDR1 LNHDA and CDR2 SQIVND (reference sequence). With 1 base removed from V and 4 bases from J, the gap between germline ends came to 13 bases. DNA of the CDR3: TGTGCCAGTAGTATAGTCGGCACAGGGTTAGAGACCCAGTACTTC. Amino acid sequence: CASSIVGTGLETQYF. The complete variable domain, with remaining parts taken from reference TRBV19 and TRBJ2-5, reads DGGITQSPKYLFRKEGQNVTLSCEQNLNHDAMYWYRQDPGQGLRLIYYSQIVNDFQKGDIAEGYSVSREKKESFPLTVTSAQKNPTAFYLCASSIVGTGLETQYFGPGTRLLVL.

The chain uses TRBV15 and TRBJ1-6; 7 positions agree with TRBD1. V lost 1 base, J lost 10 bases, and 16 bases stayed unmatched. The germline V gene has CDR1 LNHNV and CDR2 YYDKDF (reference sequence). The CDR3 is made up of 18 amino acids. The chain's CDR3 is CATSRALGGSRLRSPLHF. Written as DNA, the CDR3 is TGTGCCACCAGCAGAGCTTTAGGGGGCTCGAGGTTAAGGTCACCCCTCCACTTT.

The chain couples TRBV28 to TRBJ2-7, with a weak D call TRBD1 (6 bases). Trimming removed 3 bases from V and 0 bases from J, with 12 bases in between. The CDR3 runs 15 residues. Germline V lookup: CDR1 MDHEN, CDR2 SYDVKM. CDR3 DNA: TGTGCCAGCAGTTTCAGGCAGGGGAACTCCTACGAGCAGTACTTC. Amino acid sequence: CASSFRQGNSYEQYF.

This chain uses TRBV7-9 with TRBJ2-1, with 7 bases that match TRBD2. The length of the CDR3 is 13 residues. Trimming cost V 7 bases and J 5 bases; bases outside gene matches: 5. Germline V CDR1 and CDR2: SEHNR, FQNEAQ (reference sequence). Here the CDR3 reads CASNKAGNNEQFF. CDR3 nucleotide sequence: TGTGCCAGCAACAAAGCGGGAAACAATGAGCAGTTCTTC.

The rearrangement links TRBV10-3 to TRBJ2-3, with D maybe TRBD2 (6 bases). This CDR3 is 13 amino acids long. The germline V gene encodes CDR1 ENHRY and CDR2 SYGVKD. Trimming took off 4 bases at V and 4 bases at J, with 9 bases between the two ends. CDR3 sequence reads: CAISGGEADTQYF. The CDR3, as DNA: TGTGCCATCAGTGGAGGGGAGGCAGATACGCAGTATTTT.

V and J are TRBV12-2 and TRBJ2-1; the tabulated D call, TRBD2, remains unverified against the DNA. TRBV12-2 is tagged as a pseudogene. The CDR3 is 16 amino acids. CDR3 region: CASRSPSGRNCYEQFF. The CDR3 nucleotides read TGTGCAAGTCGCTCCCCTAGCGGGAGGAATTGCTATGAGCAGTTCTTC.

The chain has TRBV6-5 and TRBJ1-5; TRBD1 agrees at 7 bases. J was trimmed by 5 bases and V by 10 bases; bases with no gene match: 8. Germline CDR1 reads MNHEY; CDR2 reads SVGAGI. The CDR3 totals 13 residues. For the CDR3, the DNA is TGTGCCACGAAAGGGGACAGATATCAGCCCCAGCATTTT. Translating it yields CATKGDRYQPQHF.

The CDR3 DNA sequence: TGTGCCAGCAGCGGACAGGGGGCACATTCACCCCTCCACTTT. Its translation is CASSGQGAHSPLHF. This rearrangement joins TRBV9 to TRBJ1-6; 10 positions agree with TRBD1. CDR1 is SGDLS and CDR2 is YYNGEE in the germline V gene. The CDR3 length is 14 residues. The V and J ends lost 3 bases and 8 bases, in that order; junction bases with no gene match: 2.

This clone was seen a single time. The CDR3 loop reads CASGSVGQGNSPLHF. CDR3 sequence (DNA): TGTGCTAGTGGTTCGGTGGGACAGGGAAATTCACCCCTCCACTTT. J is TRBJ1-6 and V is TRBV12-5; 9 bases fit TRBD1. Unmatched junction bases numbered 5, after V lost 4 bases and J lost 7 bases. The CDR3 totals 15 residues. Germline values: CDR1 LGHNT, CDR2 FRNRAP.

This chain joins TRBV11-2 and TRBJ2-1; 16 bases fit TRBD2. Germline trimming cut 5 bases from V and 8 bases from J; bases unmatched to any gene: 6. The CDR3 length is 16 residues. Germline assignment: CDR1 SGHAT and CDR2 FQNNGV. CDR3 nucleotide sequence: TGTGCCAGCAGCGGGGGGACTAGCGGGGGGGTTGATGAGCAGTTCTTC. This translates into CASSGGTSGGVDEQFF.

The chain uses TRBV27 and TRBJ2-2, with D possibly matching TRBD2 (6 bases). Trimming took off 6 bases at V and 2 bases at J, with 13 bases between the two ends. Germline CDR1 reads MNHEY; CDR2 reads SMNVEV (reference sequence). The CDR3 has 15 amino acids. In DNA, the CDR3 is TGTGCCAGCAGAAGGGGAGGCTCTAACACCGGGGAGCTGTTTTTT. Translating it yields CASRRGGSNTGELFF.

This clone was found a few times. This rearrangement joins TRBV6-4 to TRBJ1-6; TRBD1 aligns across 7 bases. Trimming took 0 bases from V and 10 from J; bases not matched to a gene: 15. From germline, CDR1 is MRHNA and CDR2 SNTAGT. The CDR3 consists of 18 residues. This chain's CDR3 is CASSDSSLIQGLGSPLHF. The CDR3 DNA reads TGTGCCAGCAGTGACTCCTCCCTTATACAGGGGCTGGGCTCACCCCTCCACTTT.

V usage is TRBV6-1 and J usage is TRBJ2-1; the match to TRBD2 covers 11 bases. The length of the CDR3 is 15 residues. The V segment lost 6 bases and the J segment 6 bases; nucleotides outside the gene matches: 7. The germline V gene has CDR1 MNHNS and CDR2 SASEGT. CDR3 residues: CASRVSGRAGNEQFF. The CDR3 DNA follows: TGTGCCAGCAGGGTTAGCGGGAGGGCGGGCAATGAGCAGTTCTTC.

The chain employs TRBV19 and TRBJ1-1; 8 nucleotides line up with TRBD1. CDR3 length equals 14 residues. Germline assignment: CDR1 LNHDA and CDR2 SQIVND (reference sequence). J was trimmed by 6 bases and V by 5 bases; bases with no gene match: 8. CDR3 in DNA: TGTGCCAGTAGTGCGGACAGGGTGGTCCCTGAAGCTTTCTTT. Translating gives CASSADRVVPEAFF.

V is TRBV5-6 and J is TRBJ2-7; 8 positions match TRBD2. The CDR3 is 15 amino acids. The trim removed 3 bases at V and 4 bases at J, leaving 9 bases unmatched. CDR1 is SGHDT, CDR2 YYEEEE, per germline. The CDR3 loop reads CASSSLSGRGYEQYF. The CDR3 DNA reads TGTGCCAGCAGCTCACTGAGCGGGAGAGGATACGAGCAGTACTTC.

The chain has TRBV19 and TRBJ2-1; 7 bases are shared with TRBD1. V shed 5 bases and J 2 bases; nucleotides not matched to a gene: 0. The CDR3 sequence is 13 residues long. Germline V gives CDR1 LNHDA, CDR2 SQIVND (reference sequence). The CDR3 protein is CASSQGAYNEQFF. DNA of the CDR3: TGTGCCAGTAGTCAGGGGGCCTACAATGAGCAGTTCTTC.

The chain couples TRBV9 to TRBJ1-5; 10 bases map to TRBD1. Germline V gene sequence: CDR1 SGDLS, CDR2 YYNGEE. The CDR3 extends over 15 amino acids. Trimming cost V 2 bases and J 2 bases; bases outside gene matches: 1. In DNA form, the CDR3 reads TGTGCCAGCAGCGTCGGGACAGGGGGCAATCAGCCCCAGCATTTT. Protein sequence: CASSVGTGGNQPQHF.

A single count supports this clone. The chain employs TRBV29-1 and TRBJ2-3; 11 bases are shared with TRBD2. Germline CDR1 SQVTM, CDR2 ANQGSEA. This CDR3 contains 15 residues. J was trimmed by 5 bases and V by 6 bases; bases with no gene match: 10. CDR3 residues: CSVRGIAGGRDTQYF. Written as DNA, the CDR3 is TGCAGCGTGAGGGGAATAGCGGGGGGGAGAGATACGCAGTATTTT.

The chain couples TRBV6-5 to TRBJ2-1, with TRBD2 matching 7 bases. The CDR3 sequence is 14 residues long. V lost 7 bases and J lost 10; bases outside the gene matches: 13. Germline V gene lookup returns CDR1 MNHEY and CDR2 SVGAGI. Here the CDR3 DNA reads TGTGCCAGCACCTTGACTAGCTTTCGAGGGGAGCAGTTCTTC. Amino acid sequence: CASTLTSFRGEQFF.

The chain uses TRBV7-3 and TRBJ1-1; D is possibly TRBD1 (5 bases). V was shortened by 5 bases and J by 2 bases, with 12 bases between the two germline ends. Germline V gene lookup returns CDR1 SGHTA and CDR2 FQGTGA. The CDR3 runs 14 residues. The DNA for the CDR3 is TGTGCCAGCAGCCTAGGACAAGCTAACACTGAAGCTTTCTTT. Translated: CASSLGQANTEAFF.

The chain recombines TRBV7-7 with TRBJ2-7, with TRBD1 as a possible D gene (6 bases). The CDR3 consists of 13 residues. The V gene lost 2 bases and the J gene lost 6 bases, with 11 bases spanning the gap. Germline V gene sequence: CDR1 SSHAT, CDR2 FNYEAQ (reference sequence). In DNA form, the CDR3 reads TGTGCCAGCAGCTTAAACAGGGAAGGCGAGCAGTACTTC. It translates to CASSLNREGEQYF.

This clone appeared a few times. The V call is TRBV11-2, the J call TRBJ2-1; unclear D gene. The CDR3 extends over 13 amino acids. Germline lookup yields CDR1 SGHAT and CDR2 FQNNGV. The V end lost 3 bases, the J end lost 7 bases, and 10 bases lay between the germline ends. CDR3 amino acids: CASSFESWNEQFF. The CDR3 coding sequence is TGTGCCAGCAGCTTCGAGTCTTGGAATGAGCAGTTCTTC.

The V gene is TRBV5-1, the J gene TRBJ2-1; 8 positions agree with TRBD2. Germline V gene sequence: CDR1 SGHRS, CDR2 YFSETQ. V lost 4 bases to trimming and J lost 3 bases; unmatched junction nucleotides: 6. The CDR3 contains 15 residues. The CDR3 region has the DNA TGCGCCAGCAGCCTGCCTAGCGGGTTCTACAATGAGCAGTTCTTC. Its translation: CASSLPSGFYNEQFF.

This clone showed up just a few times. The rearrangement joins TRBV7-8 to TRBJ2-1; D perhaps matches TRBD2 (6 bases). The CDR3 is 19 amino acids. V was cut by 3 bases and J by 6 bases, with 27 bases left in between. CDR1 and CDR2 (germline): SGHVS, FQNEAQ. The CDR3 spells CASSFPNPLYGGRGNEQFF. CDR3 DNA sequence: TGTGCCAGCAGCTTTCCCAATCCGCTTTATGGCGGGCGGGGCAATGAGCAGTTCTTC. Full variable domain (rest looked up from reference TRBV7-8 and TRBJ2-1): GAGVSQSPRYKVAKRGQDVALRCDPISGHVSLFWYQQALGQGPEFLTYFQNEAQLDKSGLPSDRFFAERPEGSVSTLKIQRTQQEDSAVYLCASSFPNPLYGGRGNEQFFGPGTRLTVL.

CDR3: CASSQEHQGSSYEQYF. The CDR3 nucleotides are TGCGCCAGCAGCCAAGAGCACCAGGGGAGCTCCTACGAGCAGTACTTC. The J gene is TRBJ2-7, the V gene TRBV4-1; maybe TRBD1 (6 bases). With 0 bases removed from V and 0 bases from J, the gap between germline ends came to 12 bases. Looked up from germline, CDR1 is MGHRA and CDR2 is YSYEKL. The CDR3 is 16 residues long.

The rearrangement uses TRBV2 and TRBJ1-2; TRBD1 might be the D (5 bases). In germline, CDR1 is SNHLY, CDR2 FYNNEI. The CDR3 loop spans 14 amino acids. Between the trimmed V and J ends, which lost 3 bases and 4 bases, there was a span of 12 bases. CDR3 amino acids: CASSDLTAGYGYTF. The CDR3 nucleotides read TGTGCCAGCAGTGACCTGACAGCGGGCTATGGCTACACCTTC.

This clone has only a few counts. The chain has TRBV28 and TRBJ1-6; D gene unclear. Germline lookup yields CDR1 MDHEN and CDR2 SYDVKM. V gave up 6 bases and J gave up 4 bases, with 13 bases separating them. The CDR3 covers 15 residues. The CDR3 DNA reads TGTGCCAGCAGGACATCGACGGGGTATAATTCACCCCTCCACTTT. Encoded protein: CASRTSTGYNSPLHF.

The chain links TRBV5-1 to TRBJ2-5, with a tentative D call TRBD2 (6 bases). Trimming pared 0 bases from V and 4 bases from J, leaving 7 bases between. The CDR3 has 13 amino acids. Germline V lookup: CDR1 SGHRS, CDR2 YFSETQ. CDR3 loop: CASSLVGGETQYF. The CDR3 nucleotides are TGCGCCAGCAGCTTGGTGGGAGGAGAGACCCAGTACTTC.

CDR3 region: CASSQTEQEFNQPQHF. CDR3 in DNA: TGCGCCAGCAGCCAAACCGAGCAGGAATTCAATCAGCCCCAGCATTTT. This sequence joins TRBV4-1 and TRBJ1-5; D call uncertain. With 2 bases removed from V and 3 bases from J, the gap between germline ends came to 14 bases. Germline V gives CDR1 MGHRA, CDR2 YSYEKL. There are 16 residues in the CDR3.